These T cell receptor beta chains were read from a single sample in a study of T cells in Graves' hyperthyroidism and ophthalmopathy. From the multiplex PCR reads, TCRdb called clonotypes with MiXCR, one entry per CDR3 protein. The sample has hundreds of thousands of distinct CDR3 sequences; 20% are singletons. The sequenced sample consisted of blood. These receptors all stem from a man aged 35 to 55 with Graves' ophthalmopathy. Both conserved end residues are part of each CDR3. The D gene is left open where the match is weak. The listing skips clone size in some rows; elsewhere it reads once, few, many or a size class.

cdr3_nt: TGCAGCGTTGCAGGGGGACTAGCGGGAGCAGATACGCAGTATTTT
cdr3_aa: CSVAGGLAGADTQYF
v_call: TRBV29-1
clone_size: many
cdr3_length: 15
d_call: TRBD2
j_call: TRBJ2-3

cdr3_nt: TGTGCCAGCTCACCATTGGCTAGCGGGAGCGCAGATACGCAGTATTTT
cdr3_aa: CASSPLASGSADTQYF
v_call: TRBV18
clone_size: many
cdr3_length: 16
d_call: TRBD2
j_call: TRBJ2-3

cdr3_nt: TGTGCCAGCAGCGTAGAGAGTATGAGCACCGGGGAGCTGTTTTTT
cdr3_aa: CASSVESMSTGELFF
v_call: TRBV9
clone_size: .
cdr3_length: 15
d_call: .
j_call: TRBJ2-2

cdr3_nt: TGTGCCAGCAGCCCCTCCTCACGTAATCAGTACTTC
cdr3_aa: CASSPSSRNQYF
v_call: TRBV12-3/TRBV12-4
clone_size: .
cdr3_length: 12
d_call: .
j_call: TRBJ2-5

cdr3_nt: TGTGCCAGCTCATACCGGGACTTACACGAGCAGTACTTC
cdr3_aa: CASSYRDLHEQYF
v_call: TRBV19
clone_size: few
cdr3_length: 13
d_call: .
j_call: TRBJ2-7

cdr3_nt: TGTGCCAGCAGTTCTCCTAGCGGGGGGTCTCTCCACGAGCAGTACTTC
cdr3_aa: CASSSPSGGSLHEQYF
v_call: TRBV6-2/TRBV6-3
clone_size: once
cdr3_length: 16
d_call: TRBD2
j_call: TRBJ2-7

cdr3_nt: TGCGCCAGCAGTGAGTCGATGGGGCCGCCCGGTGGAGAGACCCAGTACTTC
cdr3_aa: CASSESMGPPGGETQYF
v_call: TRBV10-1
clone_size: few
cdr3_length: 17
d_call: .
j_call: TRBJ2-5

cdr3_nt: TGTGCCAGCAGTAGCCCGGGACCCCCTTCCGAGCAGTACTTC
cdr3_aa: CASSSPGPPSEQYF
v_call: TRBV28
clone_size: many
cdr3_length: 14
d_call: .
j_call: TRBJ2-7

cdr3_nt: TGTGCCAGCAGCCAAGATCCCGGCGGAGTCTCCGAGCAGTACTTC
cdr3_aa: CASSQDPGGVSEQYF
v_call: TRBV3-1
clone_size: few
cdr3_length: 15
d_call: .
j_call: TRBJ2-7

cdr3_nt: TGTGCCAGCAGCAGTATTCCCTCCTCGAGCTCCTACGAGCAGTACTTC
cdr3_aa: CASSSIPSSSSYEQYF
v_call: TRBV6-2/TRBV6-3
clone_size: many
cdr3_length: 16
d_call: .
j_call: TRBJ2-7

cdr3_nt: TGTGCCAGCAGTACTAGCGGAACCTACAATGAGCAGTTCTTC
cdr3_aa: CASSTSGTYNEQFF
v_call: TRBV27
clone_size: many
cdr3_length: 14
d_call: TRBD2
j_call: TRBJ2-1

cdr3_nt: TGTGCCAGCAGCTTAAATCACGGTCAGCCCTACGAGCAGTACTTC
cdr3_aa: CASSLNHGQPYEQYF
v_call: TRBV7-2
clone_size: many
cdr3_length: 15
d_call: .
j_call: TRBJ2-7

cdr3_nt: TGTGCCACCAGCAGAGATCTAAGTTTCGGGACAGGGCTCTCCTACGAGCAGTACTTC
cdr3_aa: CATSRDLSFGTGLSYEQYF
v_call: TRBV15
clone_size: .
cdr3_length: 19
d_call: TRBD1
j_call: TRBJ2-7

cdr3_nt: TGTGCCAGCACCCCTTTAGCGGGGGGGCCGCGTGAGCAGTTCTTC
cdr3_aa: CASTPLAGGPREQFF
v_call: TRBV5-8
clone_size: .
cdr3_length: 15
d_call: TRBD2
j_call: TRBJ2-1

cdr3_nt: TGTGCCAGCAGCTATCTACCAGGGGCGATCACAGATACGCAGTATTTT
cdr3_aa: CASSYLPGAITDTQYF
v_call: TRBV11-2
clone_size: many
cdr3_length: 16
d_call: .
j_call: TRBJ2-3

cdr3_nt: TGCGCCAGCAGGGACTCCGGGACAGGGGACCCAGAAGCTTTCTTT
cdr3_aa: CASRDSGTGDPEAFF
v_call: TRBV10-2
clone_size: .
cdr3_length: 15
d_call: TRBD1
j_call: TRBJ1-1

cdr3_nt: TGCAGTGCTTTCCGTTTTTATCGCGGGGGGCCCTCCTACGAGCAGTACTTC
cdr3_aa: CSAFRFYRGGPSYEQYF
v_call: TRBV20-1
clone_size: few
cdr3_length: 17
d_call: TRBD2
j_call: TRBJ2-7

cdr3_nt: TGTGCCAGCAGCTCTACTAGCGGGAGGGGGGAGACCCAGTACTTC
cdr3_aa: CASSSTSGRGETQYF
v_call: TRBV7-2
clone_size: many
cdr3_length: 15
d_call: TRBD2
j_call: TRBJ2-5

cdr3_nt: TGTGCCTGGAGTACACAGGGGCGGAGCGAGCAGTACTTC
cdr3_aa: CAWSTQGRSEQYF
v_call: TRBV30
clone_size: few
cdr3_length: 13
d_call: TRBD1
j_call: TRBJ2-7

cdr3_nt: TGTGCCAGCAGCTCACTAGCGGGGGTTATAGCAGATACGCAGTATTTT
cdr3_aa: CASSSLAGVIADTQYF
v_call: TRBV7-2
clone_size: few
cdr3_length: 16
d_call: TRBD2
j_call: TRBJ2-3

cdr3_nt: TGTGCCAGCAGTTACTCGGGCAGGGAGGCGACTAATGAAAAACTGTTTTTT
cdr3_aa: CASSYSGREATNEKLFF
v_call: TRBV6-5
clone_size: few
cdr3_length: 17
d_call: .
j_call: TRBJ1-4

cdr3_nt: TGTGCCAGCACGATGGGACTTATCTCTGGGGCCAACGTCCTGACTTTC
cdr3_aa: CASTMGLISGANVLTF
v_call: TRBV6-1
clone_size: .
cdr3_length: 16
d_call: .
j_call: TRBJ2-6